The 20 T cell receptor beta chains given below trace back to one sample, sequenced in a study of blood T cells in healthy people across ages. Together with a sample-barcoded 5' primer, a J-beta primer mix was included in a second PCR lasting about 7 to 11 cycles. TCRdb reprocessed the 5' RACE reads via MiXCR and lists one record per CDR3 protein. The sample holds roughly 1,800,000 distinct CDR3 sequences, approximately 50% seen once. Specimen: blood. These receptors were taken from a woman between 35 and 50 years old in good health.

The chain carries TRBV12-3 or TRBV12-4 and TRBJ1-1, with a possible D match to TRBD1 (5 bases). V shed 4 bases and J shed 4 bases, with 16 bases lying between them. CDR3 size: 15 residues. The CDR3 DNA is TGTGCCAGCAGTTCTCCCCCAGGGCTCAGCACTGAAGCTTTCTTT. This gives the protein CASSSPPGLSTEAFF.

The chain is built from TRBV4-1 and TRBJ2-5; a weak D match, TRBD1 (5 bases). Germline values: CDR1 MGHRA, CDR2 YSYEKL. The V end was cut by 5 bases, the J end by 5 bases, with 27 bases between. The length of the CDR3 is 18 residues. Here the CDR3 DNA reads TGCGCCAGCAGCGCACCTCCCATCCGGACATCCCTGGGGGAGACCCAGTACTTC. This encodes CASSAPPIRTSLGETQYF.

The genes are TRBV27 and TRBJ2-5, with 10 bases identical to TRBD2. V lost 5 bases, J lost 2 bases, and 8 bases stayed unmatched. Germline lookup yields CDR1 MNHEY and CDR2 SMNVEV (reference sequence). This CDR3 contains 16 residues. CDR3 coding DNA: TGTGCCAGCAGTGAATCCCCGGGACTAGCGCAAGAGACCCAGTACTTC. Its protein product is CASSESPGLAQETQYF.

In its sample, this clonotype was seen a few times. The chain links TRBV10-2 to TRBJ2-1; D possibly corresponds to TRBD2 (6 bases). The CDR3 has 13 amino acids. V dropped 3 bases and J dropped 10 bases, with 13 bases sitting between them. Germline CDR1 WSHSY, CDR2 SAAADI. Here the CDR3 DNA reads TGCGCCAGCAGTGACCTACTAGCTCGGGAGCAGTTCTTC. Amino acids: CASSDLLAREQFF.

The J gene is TRBJ1-5, the V gene TRBV7-8, with 9 nucleotides matching TRBD1. V was pared by 2 bases and J by 6 bases, with 11 bases of the junction left unmatched. Per germline, CDR1 SGHVS and CDR2 FQNEAQ. The CDR3 totals 17 residues. CDR3: CASSLLGGQGLGQPQHF. DNA for the CDR3: TGTGCCAGCAGCTTATTAGGAGGACAGGGGTTAGGTCAGCCCCAGCATTTT.

This clonotype has more than one count but fewer than ten. The gene calls are TRBV6-2 or TRBV6-3 and TRBJ1-2, with a weak D call TRBD1 (5 bases). Per germline, CDR1 MNHEY and CDR2 SVGEGT. The ends were cut back, 6 bases at V and 0 bases at J, with 14 bases in the middle. CDR3 length: 15 residues. The CDR3 DNA reads TGTGCCAGCAGCACCGGCGGACAAGCTAACTATGGCTACACCTTC. Translation gives CASSTGGQANYGYTF.

This clonotype was seen a handful of times. The V gene is TRBV20-1, the J gene TRBJ1-2; a weak D match, TRBD1 (6 bases). There are 12 residues in the CDR3. Germline CDR1 DFQATT, CDR2 SNEGSKA (reference sequence). V lost 7 bases to trimming and J lost 8 bases, with 17 bases between them. The DNA for the CDR3 is TGCAGTGGTGTCTCAGGGGATAGCGGCTACACCTTC. Encoded protein: CSGVSGDSGYTF.

J is TRBJ1-3 and V is TRBV10-3; 10 bases match TRBD1. CDR3 length: 15 residues. Looked up from germline, CDR1 is ENHRY and CDR2 is SYGVKD. J was trimmed by 3 bases and V by 5 bases; bases with no gene match: 4. This CDR3 reads CAISRQGAIGNTIYF. The CDR3 DNA follows: TGTGCCATCAGTAGACAGGGGGCCATTGGAAACACCATATATTTT.

This clonotype was observed a few times. The chain is built from TRBV6-5 and TRBJ2-4; 9 nucleotides match TRBD1. The better agreement between TRBJ2-7 and the DNA end casts doubt on the J call. The CDR3 loop spans 13 amino acids. Germline V gives CDR1 MNHEY, CDR2 SVGAGI. Here the CDR3 DNA reads TGTGCCAGCAGGTCGGGACAGGGCCACGAGCAGTACTTC. Encoded protein: CASRSGQGHEQYF.

The J gene is TRBJ2-3, the V gene TRBV6-5; tentatively, D is TRBD1 or TRBD2 (5 bases each). The germline CDR1 and CDR2 sequences are MNHEY and SVGAGI. V was trimmed by 2 bases and J by 4 bases, leaving 13 bases between them. CDR3 length: 15 residues. CDR3 DNA sequence: TGTGCCAGCAGTTACAGTCGGGTGGGGGCAGATACGCAGTATTTT. Its protein product is CASSYSRVGADTQYF.

The V call is TRBV5-1, the J call TRBJ1-4, with a possible D match to TRBD1 (6 bases). V was clipped by 3 bases and J by 0 bases, with 12 bases between them. Germline CDR1 is SGHRS and CDR2 is YFSETQ. The CDR3 is 16 amino acids. This CDR3 reads CASSSTGGATNEKLFF. The CDR3 DNA reads as TGCGCCAGCAGCTCGACAGGTGGAGCAACTAATGAAAAACTGTTTTTT.

The sample holds a few counts of this clonotype. The chain joins TRBV27 to TRBJ2-4; no clear D. The V and J ends lost 2 bases and 0 bases respectively, with 20 bases between them. This CDR3 region has 19 residues. Germline V gene lookup returns CDR1 MNHEY and CDR2 SMNVEV (reference sequence). The CDR3 reads CASSLKAKARQLAKNIQYF. The CDR3, as DNA: TGTGCCAGCAGTTTAAAGGCCAAGGCTCGCCAGCTAGCCAAAAACATTCAGTACTTC.

The genes are TRBV20-1 and TRBJ2-7, with 8 bases matching TRBD2. The J call is doubtful: the DNA matches TRBJ2-5 better. CDR1 and CDR2 from the germline V gene are DFQATT and SNEGSKA (reference sequence). The CDR3 runs to 15 residues. CDR3 residues: CSASPSGTRLETQYF. The CDR3 bases are TGCAGTGCTAGCCCATCCGGGACTAGATTGGAGACCCAGTACTTC.

This clonotype appeared once. At one end, the junction sequence differs from germline, possibly due to a read error. The chain combines TRBV18 with TRBJ2-5; tentative D call: TRBD1 (6 bases). Per germline, CDR1 KGHSH and CDR2 LQKENI. The CDR3 spans 14 residues. The CDR3 bases are TGTGCCACCTCACACAGGGTGGATCGGGAGACCCAGTACTTC. Residues: CATSHRVDRETQYF.

This clonotype was observed once. The rearrangement links TRBV4-3 to TRBJ2-5, with 7 positions matching TRBD2. The CDR3 has 16 residues. CDR1 and CDR2 from the germline V gene are LGHNA and YSLEER. The V segment lost 0 bases and the J segment 4 bases; nucleotides outside the gene matches: 8. The CDR3 spells CASSQDLGGRGETQYF. The CDR3, as DNA: TGCGCCAGCAGCCAAGATCTTGGCGGGAGAGGAGAGACCCAGTACTTC.

Only a few counts were recorded for this clonotype. The chain joins TRBV7-9 to TRBJ1-1; D may be TRBD1 (6 bases). The V gene's germline CDR1 is SEHNR and CDR2 FQNEAQ (reference sequence). There are 15 residues in the CDR3. V dropped 0 bases and J dropped 1 base, with 9 bases sitting between them. For the CDR3, the DNA is TGTGCCAGCAGCTTAGCGCCGACAGGGAACACTGAAGCTTTCTTT. Its protein product is CASSLAPTGNTEAFF.

This clonotype was counted between two and nine times. The chain recombines TRBV28 with TRBJ2-5; 12 nucleotides agree with TRBD1. CDR1 is MDHEN, CDR2 SYDVKM, per germline. The CDR3 consists of 16 residues. V was pared by 4 bases and J by 7 bases, with 10 bases of the junction left unmatched. CDR3 protein: CASSSSGTGGDGTQYF. CDR3 nucleotides: TGTGCCAGCAGTTCCTCAGGGACAGGGGGCGATGGGACCCAGTACTTC.

In this sample, this clonotype turned up many times. V is TRBV2 and J is TRBJ1-2; TRBD1 might be the D (5 bases). Trimming removed 6 bases at V and 4 bases at J, with 12 bases between. Germline CDR1 SNHLY, CDR2 FYNNEI. This CDR3 contains 13 residues. The CDR3 here is CASRDPGIYGYTF. The CDR3 coding sequence is TGTGCCAGCAGGGATCCAGGGATCTATGGCTACACCTTC.

V and J are TRBV9 and TRBJ2-5; D is possibly TRBD1 or TRBD2 (5 bases each). The V end was cut by 0 bases, the J end by 5 bases, with 11 bases between. The germline V gene encodes CDR1 SGDLS and CDR2 YYNGEE. The CDR3 is 14 residues long. CDR3 bases: TGTGCCAGCAGCGTAGAGTCGGGACGGGAGACCCAGTACTTC. Protein product: CASSVESGRETQYF.

This clonotype was seen only a few times. Germline and junction disagree at one end, which may indicate a read error. The chain uses TRBV5-1 and TRBJ2-7, with 8 positions matching TRBD1. Looked up from germline, CDR1 is SGHRS and CDR2 is YFSETQ. This CDR3 is 15 amino acids long. The CDR3 loop reads CASSLGGQASHEQYF. In DNA form, the CDR3 reads TGCGCCAGCAGCTTGGGGGGACAGGCCTCCCACGAGCAGTACTTC.